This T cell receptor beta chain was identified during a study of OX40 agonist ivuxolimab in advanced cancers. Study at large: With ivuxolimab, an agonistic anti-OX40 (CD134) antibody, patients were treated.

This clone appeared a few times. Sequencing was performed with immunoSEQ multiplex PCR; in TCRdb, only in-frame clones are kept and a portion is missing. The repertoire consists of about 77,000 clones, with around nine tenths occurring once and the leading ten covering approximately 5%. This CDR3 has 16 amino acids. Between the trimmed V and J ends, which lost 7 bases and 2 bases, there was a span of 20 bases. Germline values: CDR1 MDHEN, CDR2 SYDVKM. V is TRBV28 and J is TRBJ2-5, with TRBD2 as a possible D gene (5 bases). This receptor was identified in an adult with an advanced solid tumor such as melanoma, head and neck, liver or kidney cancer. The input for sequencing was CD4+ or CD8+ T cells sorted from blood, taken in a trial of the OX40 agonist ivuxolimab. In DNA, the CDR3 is TGTGCCAGCACCTCCCCCGGGCGGGCGGCTCAAGAGACCCAGTACTTC. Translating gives CASTSPGRAAQETQYF.